The 16 T cell receptor beta chains reported below all come from one sample, sequenced in a study of OX40 agonist ivuxolimab in advanced cancers. Clones were read by immunoSEQ multiplex PCR, and TCRdb kept only the in-frame ones, dropping some. The table shows about 83,000 clones, with approximately 90% occurring only once. Material: CD4+ or CD8+ T cells sorted from blood, obtained in a trial of the OX40 agonist ivuxolimab. The receptor set was obtained from an adult with an advanced solid tumor such as melanoma, head and neck, liver or kidney cancer.

The rearrangement links TRBV29-1 to TRBJ2-3; weak D call: TRBD1 (7 bases). The CDR3 length is 13 residues. V was pared by 3 bases and J by 7 bases, with 14 bases between. Germline V gives CDR1 SQVTM, CDR2 ANQGSEA. The CDR3 spells CSVDGGGMYTQYF. The CDR3 DNA reads as TGCAGCGTTGACGGAGGGGGCATGTATACGCAGTATTTT.

This sequence joins TRBV5-4 and TRBJ2-1, with 9 bases aligning to TRBD1. The CDR3 is made up of 14 amino acids. Germline CDR1 SGHNT, CDR2 YYREEE (reference sequence). Trimming removed 1 base from V and 7 bases from J; junction bases left unmatched: 3. The CDR3 coding sequence is TGTGCCAGCAGCTTGACAGGGGGCAAGAATGAGCAGTTCTTC. Its translation is CASSLTGGKNEQFF.

The chain has TRBV6-1 and TRBJ2-7; no reliable D call. This CDR3 has 11 residues. Trimming shortened V by 4 bases and J by 6 bases, and 7 bases separated the two germline ends. From germline, CDR1 is MNHNS and CDR2 SASEGT. Here the CDR3 reads CASSALSEQYF. In nucleotides, the CDR3 is TGTGCCAGCAGTGCCCTCTCCGAGCAGTACTTC.

This clone has just a few counts. This chain connects TRBV19 to TRBJ2-2, with TRBD1 identical over 7 bases. This CDR3 has 16 amino acids. The V segment lost 2 bases and the J segment 3 bases; nucleotides outside the gene matches: 6. From germline, CDR1 is LNHDA and CDR2 SQIVND (reference sequence). CDR3 amino acids: CASSIRGQGDTGELFF. The CDR3 DNA is TGTGCCAGTAGTATAAGGGGGCAGGGGGACACCGGGGAGCTGTTTTTT.

The chain links TRBV5-1 to TRBJ2-3, with D unresolved. The CDR3 is 12 amino acids. Germline assignment: CDR1 SGHRS and CDR2 YFSETQ. The V and J ends lost 4 bases and 6 bases respectively, with 9 bases between them. The CDR3 here is CASSLLGDTQYF. The CDR3 DNA is TGCGCCAGCAGCCTTCTGGGGGATACGCAGTATTTT.

The chain links TRBV9 to TRBJ2-3; the match to TRBD1 covers 8 bases. Germline V CDR1 and CDR2: SGDLS, YYNGEE. V lost 3 bases and J lost 0; bases outside the gene matches: 6. The CDR3 length is 16 residues. CDR3 residues: CASSAGTGYSTDTQYF. CDR3 nucleotide sequence: TGTGCCAGCAGCGCCGGGACAGGTTATAGCACAGATACGCAGTATTTT.

This chain uses TRBV28 with TRBJ1-5; a weak D match, TRBD1 (5 bases). The length of the CDR3 is 13 residues. V shed 7 bases and J shed 0 bases, with 7 bases lying between them. Germline CDR1 and CDR2: MDHEN and SYDVKM. The CDR3 loop is CASTGGSNQPQHF. For the CDR3, the DNA is TGTGCCAGCACCGGGGGTAGCAATCAGCCCCAGCATTTT.

The CDR3: CASSTGAGYSPLHF. The CDR3, as DNA: TGTGCCAGCAGTACAGGGGCCGGTTATTCACCCCTCCACTTT. V and J are TRBV28 and TRBJ1-6; 7 bases line up with TRBD1. The CDR3 spans 14 residues. Losses at the gene ends were 5 bases for V and 8 bases for J; bases not matched to a gene: 6. Germline V gene data show CDR1 as MDHEN and CDR2 as SYDVKM.

J is TRBJ2-7 and V is TRBV7-2; 8 nucleotides align to TRBD2. The junction had 11 bases not matched to a gene; V was cut back by 5 bases and J by 2 bases. This CDR3 spans 16 amino acids. Looked up from germline, CDR1 is SGHTA and CDR2 is FQGNSA. The CDR3 nucleotides read TGTGCCAGCAGCCCCGGAATAAGCGGGGGTACCTACGAGCAGTACTTC. Its protein is CASSPGISGGTYEQYF.

The rearrangement links TRBV7-9 to TRBJ1-1; the match to TRBD1 covers 9 bases. The germline CDR1 and CDR2 sequences are SEHNR and FQNEAQ (reference sequence). This CDR3 has 16 amino acids. The J segment lost 6 bases and the V segment lost 1 base, leaving 9 bases of the junction unmatched. The CDR3 loop is CASSLGLGQGSAEAFF. The CDR3 DNA follows: TGTGCCAGCAGCTTAGGTCTGGGACAGGGAAGCGCTGAAGCTTTCTTT.

V usage is TRBV5-3 and J usage is TRBJ1-4, with D possibly TRBD1 on 6 matching bases. TRBV5-3 is classed as an ORF, of uncertain function. CDR3 length equals 18 residues. V lost 3 bases and J 1 base, leaving 19 bases between the germline ends. The CDR3 DNA reads TGTGCCAGAAGCTATCCAGGGGCTTTGGATAAAACTAATGAAAAACTGTTTTTT. This translates into CARSYPGALDKTNEKLFF.

CDR3 protein: CATSKAASSNTEAFF. In DNA, the CDR3 is TGTGCCACCAGCAAGGCAGCGAGTTCGAACACTGAAGCTTTCTTT. The rearrangement uses TRBV15 and TRBJ1-1; D is unclear. From germline, CDR1 is LNHNV and CDR2 YYDKDF (reference sequence). CDR3 size: 15 residues. Trimming removed 4 bases at V and 1 base at J, with 13 bases between.

The CDR3 DNA is TGTGCCAGTAGGATTCCGGGACAGGGGGCGGGAGATACGCAGTATTTT. Protein sequence: CASRIPGQGAGDTQYF. The chain is built from TRBV19 and TRBJ2-3, with 12 bases matching TRBD1. The ends lost 6 bases at V and 5 bases at J; junction bases unmatched: 9. In germline, CDR1 is LNHDA, CDR2 SQIVND (reference sequence). This CDR3 has 16 residues.

J is TRBJ2-6 and V is TRBV2, with D maybe TRBD1 (8 bases). The CDR3 length is 19 residues. In germline, CDR1 is SNHLY, CDR2 FYNNEI. V gave up 3 bases and J gave up 1 base, with 19 bases separating them. CDR3 in DNA: TGTGCCAGCAGTGACCGGACAGGGAGGGAGAAATCTGGGGCCAACGTCCTGACTTTC. It yields the protein CASSDRTGREKSGANVLTF.

This clone was observed a handful of times. The genes are TRBV11-2 and TRBJ1-1; D perhaps matches TRBD1 (5 bases). Germline loops: CDR1 SGHAT, CDR2 FQNNGV. The V gene lost 3 bases and the J gene lost 11 bases, with 13 bases spanning the gap. This CDR3 contains 12 residues. DNA of the CDR3: TGTGCCAGCAGCTTTCGGCGGGGGGAGGCTTTCTTT. This encodes CASSFRRGEAFF.

The chain uses TRBV7-8 and TRBJ2-3; maybe TRBD2 (8 bases). V lost 4 bases to trimming and J lost 4 bases, with 18 bases between them. CDR1 is SGHVS and CDR2 is FQNEAQ in the germline V gene. The CDR3 loop spans 16 amino acids. The CDR3 DNA reads as TGTGCCAGCAGCTCACGACAGGGTAGCGGGGCAGATACGCAGTATTTT. Protein sequence: CASSSRQGSGADTQYF.